Shown below are 9 T cell receptor beta chains from a single sample sequenced in a study of T-cell memory formation after mild COVID-19. Using its own MiXCR run on the 5' RACE reads, TCRdb lists one record per CDR3 protein. The repertoire consists of about 430,000 distinct CDR3 sequences, with about a sixth occurring once and the leading ten covering 20% to 25%. Sequenced sample: PBMCs or a T cell subset sorted from them (not recorded which). These receptors came from a man aged 18 to 29 who had mild COVID-19 (a few samples of this study predate the infection). Cell type and time point are not known.

This clonotype was detected ten times or more. The chain recombines TRBV7-2 with TRBJ1-2; tentative D call: TRBD1 (6 bases). Trimming cost V 9 bases and J 4 bases, with 9 bases left between them. The CDR3 contains 11 residues. The germline gives CDR1 SGHTA, CDR2 FQGNSA. Written as DNA, the CDR3 is TGTGCCAGTACAGGGATCTATGGCTACACCTTC. This sequence encodes CASTGIYGYTF.

V is TRBV5-1 and J is TRBJ2-1, with 10 positions matching TRBD2. The CDR3 has 16 amino acids. Germline-derived CDR1 and CDR2 are SGHRS and YFSETQ. J was trimmed by 10 bases and V by 4 bases; bases with no gene match: 14. The CDR3 is CASSPPSGGGRREQFF. CDR3 DNA sequence: TGCGCCAGCAGCCCGCCTAGCGGGGGAGGCCGAAGGGAGCAGTTCTTC.

In its sample, this clonotype was seen a few times. This rearrangement joins TRBV20-1 to TRBJ2-3; unclear D gene. Trimming left V 1 base short and J 1 base short, with 3 bases between. The CDR3 contains 12 residues. Germline-derived CDR1 and CDR2 are DFQATT and SNEGSKA (reference sequence). The CDR3 reads CSARGRTDTQYF. The CDR3 DNA sequence: TGCAGTGCTAGAGGACGCACAGATACGCAGTATTTT.

This CDR3 is CASSSLGGRTEAFF. The CDR3 nucleotides read TGTGCCAGCAGCTCCCTGGGGGGGCGGACTGAAGCTTTCTTT. V and J are TRBV7-9 and TRBJ1-1; TRBD1 is a possible D gene (6 bases). From germline, CDR1 is SEHNR and CDR2 FQNEAQ (reference sequence). V lost 4 bases, J lost 5 bases, and 14 bases lay in between. This CDR3 has 14 amino acids.

This clonotype was counted between two and nine times. This chain connects TRBV7-9 to TRBJ1-2, with D unresolved. Germline V lookup: CDR1 SEHNR, CDR2 FQNEAQ (reference sequence). The CDR3 runs 14 residues. V dropped 5 bases and J dropped 1 base, with 11 bases sitting between them. CDR3: CASSPRDVNYGYTF. CDR3 sequence (DNA): TGTGCCAGCAGCCCAAGAGACGTTAACTATGGCTACACCTTC. Full variable domain (missing parts from reference TRBV7-9 and TRBJ1-2): DTGVSQNPRHKITKRGQNVTFRCDPISEHNRLYWYRQTLGQGPEFLTYFQNEAQLEKSRLLSDRFSAERPKGSFSTLEIQRTEQGDSAMYLCASSPRDVNYGYTFGSGTRLTVV.

The chain uses TRBV29-1 and TRBJ2-2; 7 positions match TRBD1. Germline-derived CDR1 and CDR2 are SQVTM and ANQGSEA. Trimming at V came to 6 bases and at J to 5 bases, leaving 9 bases not matched to a gene. The CDR3 contains 14 residues. The CDR3 sequence is CSVRRDRGTGELFF. CDR3 DNA sequence: TGCAGCGTCCGCCGGGACAGAGGAACCGGGGAGCTGTTTTTT.

The V and J genes are TRBV27 and TRBJ1-1; TRBD1 is a possible D gene (5 bases). Deletions cut 3 bases from V and 4 bases from J, with 12 bases between. Germline CDR1 MNHEY, CDR2 SMNVEV (reference sequence). This CDR3 is built from 14 residues. Here the CDR3 DNA reads TGTGCCAGCAGTTTCCCAGGGAAGTTCACTGAAGCTTTCTTT. Amino acids: CASSFPGKFTEAFF.

This chain links TRBV5-1 with TRBJ2-7; 9 bases align to TRBD1. The CDR3 runs to 15 residues. V lost 4 bases, J lost 2 bases, and 7 bases stayed unmatched. Germline values: CDR1 SGHRS, CDR2 YFSETQ. Here the CDR3 DNA reads TGCGCCAGCAGCCACCGGGACAGGGACCCCTACGAGCAGTACTTC. Its translation: CASSHRDRDPYEQYF.

In this sample, this clonotype turned up a few times. The J gene is TRBJ2-1, the V gene TRBV25-1, with 12 positions matching TRBD2. J gave up 14 bases and V 6 bases, and 8 bases lay outside the gene matches. From germline, CDR1 is MGHDK and CDR2 SYGVNS. This CDR3 has 13 residues. The CDR3 nucleotides are TGTGCCAGCAGGGAAGGACTAGCGGGGTCTGAGTTCTTC. Translated: CASREGLAGSEFF.